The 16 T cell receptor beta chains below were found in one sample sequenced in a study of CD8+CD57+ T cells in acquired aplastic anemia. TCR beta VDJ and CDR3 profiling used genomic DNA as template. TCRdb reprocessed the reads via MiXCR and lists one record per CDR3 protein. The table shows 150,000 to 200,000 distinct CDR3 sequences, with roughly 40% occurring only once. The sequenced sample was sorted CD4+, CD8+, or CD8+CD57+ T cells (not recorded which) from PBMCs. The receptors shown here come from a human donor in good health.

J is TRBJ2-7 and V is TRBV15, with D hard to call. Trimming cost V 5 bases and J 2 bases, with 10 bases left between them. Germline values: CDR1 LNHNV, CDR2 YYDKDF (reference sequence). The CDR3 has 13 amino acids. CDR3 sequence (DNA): TGTGCCACCAGCCTCAGTGCGACCTACGAGCAGTACTTC. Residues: CATSLSATYEQYF.

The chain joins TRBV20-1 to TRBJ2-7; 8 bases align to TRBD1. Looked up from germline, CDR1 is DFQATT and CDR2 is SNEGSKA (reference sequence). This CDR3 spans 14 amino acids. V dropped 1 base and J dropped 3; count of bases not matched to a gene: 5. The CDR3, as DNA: TGCAGTGCTAGAGTCCGGACAGGGAACTACGAGCAGTACTTC. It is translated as CSARVRTGNYEQYF.

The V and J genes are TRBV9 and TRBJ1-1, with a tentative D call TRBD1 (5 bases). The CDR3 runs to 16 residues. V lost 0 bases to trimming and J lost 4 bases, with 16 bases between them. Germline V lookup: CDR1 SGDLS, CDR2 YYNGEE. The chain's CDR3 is CASSVATFQGSTEAFF. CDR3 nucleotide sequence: TGTGCCAGCAGCGTAGCTACGTTCCAGGGAAGCACTGAAGCTTTCTTT.

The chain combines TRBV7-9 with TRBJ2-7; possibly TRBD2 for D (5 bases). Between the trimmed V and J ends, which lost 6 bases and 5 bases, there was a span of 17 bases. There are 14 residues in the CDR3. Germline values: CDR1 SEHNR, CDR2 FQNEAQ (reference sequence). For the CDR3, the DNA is TGTGCCAGCAGTCGTGACGGGATCTTTGACGAGCAGTACTTC. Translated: CASSRDGIFDEQYF. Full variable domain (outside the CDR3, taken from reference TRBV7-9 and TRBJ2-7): DTGVSQNPRHKITKRGQNVTFRCDPISEHNRLYWYRQTLGQGPEFLTYFQNEAQLEKSRLLSDRFSAERPKGSFSTLEIQRTEQGDSAMYLCASSRDGIFDEQYFGPGTRLTVT.

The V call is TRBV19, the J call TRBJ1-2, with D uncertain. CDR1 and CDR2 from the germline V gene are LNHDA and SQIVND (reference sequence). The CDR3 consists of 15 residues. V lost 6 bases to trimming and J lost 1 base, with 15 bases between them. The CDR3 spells CASSPGLNLNYGYTF. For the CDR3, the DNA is TGTGCCAGTAGCCCAGGACTGAACCTTAACTATGGCTACACCTTC.

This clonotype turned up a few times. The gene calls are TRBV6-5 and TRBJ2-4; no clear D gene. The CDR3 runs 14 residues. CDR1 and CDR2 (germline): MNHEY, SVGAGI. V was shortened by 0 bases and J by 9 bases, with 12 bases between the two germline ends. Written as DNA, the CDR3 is TGTGCCAGCAGTTACTCCCCCGGACGTCTCATTCAGTACTTC. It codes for CASSYSPGRLIQYF.

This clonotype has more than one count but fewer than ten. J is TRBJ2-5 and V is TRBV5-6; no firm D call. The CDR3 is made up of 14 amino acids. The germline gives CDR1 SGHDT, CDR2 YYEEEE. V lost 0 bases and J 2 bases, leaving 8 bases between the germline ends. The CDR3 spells CASSLDARQETQYF. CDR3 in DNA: TGTGCCAGCAGCTTGGATGCAAGGCAAGAGACCCAGTACTTC.

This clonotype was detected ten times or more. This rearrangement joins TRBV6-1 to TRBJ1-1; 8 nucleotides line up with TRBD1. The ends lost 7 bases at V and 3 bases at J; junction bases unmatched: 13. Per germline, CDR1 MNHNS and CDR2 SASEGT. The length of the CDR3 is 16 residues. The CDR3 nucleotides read TGTGCCAGCACCCTAAAAGGGACAGGAGGGTACACTGAAGCTTTCTTT. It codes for CASTLKGTGGYTEAFF.

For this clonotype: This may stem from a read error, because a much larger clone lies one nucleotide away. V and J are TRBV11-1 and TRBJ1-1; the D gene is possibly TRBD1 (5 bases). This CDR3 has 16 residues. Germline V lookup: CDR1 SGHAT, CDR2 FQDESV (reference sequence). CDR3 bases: TGTGCCAGCAGCCCCACCCCGGGGGAAGGGAACACTGAAGCTTCCTTT. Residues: CASSPTPGEGNTEASF.

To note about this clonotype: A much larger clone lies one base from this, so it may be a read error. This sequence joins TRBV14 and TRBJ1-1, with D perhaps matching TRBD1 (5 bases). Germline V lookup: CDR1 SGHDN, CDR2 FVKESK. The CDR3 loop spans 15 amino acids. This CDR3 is CASSPAGGEHTEAFF. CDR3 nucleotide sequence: TGCGCCAGCAGCCCGGCGGGGGGTGAGCACACTGAAGCTTTCTTT.

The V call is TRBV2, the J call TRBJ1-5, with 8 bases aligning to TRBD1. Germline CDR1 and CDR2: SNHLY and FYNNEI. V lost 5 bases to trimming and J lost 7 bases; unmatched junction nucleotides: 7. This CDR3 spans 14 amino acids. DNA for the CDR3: TGTGCCAGCAGTCCTGGACAGGGTATCCAGCCCCAGCATTTT. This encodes CASSPGQGIQPQHF.

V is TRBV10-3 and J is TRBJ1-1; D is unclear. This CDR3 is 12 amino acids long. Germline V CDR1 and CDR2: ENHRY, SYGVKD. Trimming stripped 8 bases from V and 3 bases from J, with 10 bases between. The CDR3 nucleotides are TGTGCCATCGGTAGGATGGACACTGAAGCTTTCTTT. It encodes CAIGRMDTEAFF.

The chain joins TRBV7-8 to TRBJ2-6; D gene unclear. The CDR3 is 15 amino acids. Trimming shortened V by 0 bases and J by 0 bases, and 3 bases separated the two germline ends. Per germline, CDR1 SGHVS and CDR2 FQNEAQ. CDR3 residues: CASSLAISGANVLTF. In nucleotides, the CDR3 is TGTGCCAGCAGCTTAGCGATCTCTGGGGCCAACGTCCTGACTTTC.

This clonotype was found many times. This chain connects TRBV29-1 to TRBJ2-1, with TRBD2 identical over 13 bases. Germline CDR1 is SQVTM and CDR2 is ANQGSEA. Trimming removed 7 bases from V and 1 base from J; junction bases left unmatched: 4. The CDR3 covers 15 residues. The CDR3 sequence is CSAATSGRSYNEQFF. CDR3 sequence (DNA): TGCAGCGCCGCGACTAGCGGGAGGTCCTACAATGAGCAGTTCTTC.

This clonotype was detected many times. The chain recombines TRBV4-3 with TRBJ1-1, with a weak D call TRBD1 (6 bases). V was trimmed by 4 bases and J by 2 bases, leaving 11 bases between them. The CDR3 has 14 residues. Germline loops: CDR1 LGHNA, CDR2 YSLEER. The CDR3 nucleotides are TGCGCCAGCAGCCGCTTGGACAGAAACACTGAAGCTTTCTTT. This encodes CASSRLDRNTEAFF.

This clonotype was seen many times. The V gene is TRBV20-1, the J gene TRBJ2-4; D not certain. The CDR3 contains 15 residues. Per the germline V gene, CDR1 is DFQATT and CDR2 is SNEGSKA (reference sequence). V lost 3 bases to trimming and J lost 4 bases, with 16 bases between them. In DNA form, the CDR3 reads TGCAGTGCTAGTTTTCCCCCACGGCAGAAAAACATTCAGTACTTC. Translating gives CSASFPPRQKNIQYF.